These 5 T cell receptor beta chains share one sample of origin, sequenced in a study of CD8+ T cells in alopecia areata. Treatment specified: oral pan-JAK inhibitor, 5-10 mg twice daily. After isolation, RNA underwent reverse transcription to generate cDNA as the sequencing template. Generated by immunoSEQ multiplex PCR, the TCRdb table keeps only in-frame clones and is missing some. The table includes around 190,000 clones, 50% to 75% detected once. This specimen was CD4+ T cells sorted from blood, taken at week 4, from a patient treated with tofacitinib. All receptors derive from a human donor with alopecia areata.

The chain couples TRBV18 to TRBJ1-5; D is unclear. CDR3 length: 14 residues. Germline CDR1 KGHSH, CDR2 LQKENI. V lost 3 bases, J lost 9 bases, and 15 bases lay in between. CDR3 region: CASSPDQVPAPQHF. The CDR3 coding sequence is TGTGCCAGCTCACCCGACCAGGTCCCGGCGCCCCAGCATTTT.

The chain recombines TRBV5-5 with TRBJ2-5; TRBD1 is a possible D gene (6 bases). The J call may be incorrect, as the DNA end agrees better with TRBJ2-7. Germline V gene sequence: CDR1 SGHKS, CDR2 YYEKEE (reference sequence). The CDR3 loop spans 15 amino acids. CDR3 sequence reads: CASSFEGQSYYEQYF. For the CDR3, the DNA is TGTGCCAGCAGCTTTGAGGGACAATCCTACTACGAGCAGTACTTC.

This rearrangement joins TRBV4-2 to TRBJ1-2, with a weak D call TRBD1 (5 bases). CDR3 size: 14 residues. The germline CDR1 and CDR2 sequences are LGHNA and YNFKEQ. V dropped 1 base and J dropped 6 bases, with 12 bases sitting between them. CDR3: CASSQAGGSHGYTF. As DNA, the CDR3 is TGTGCCAGCAGCCAAGCTGGGGGGTCTCATGGCTACACCTTC.

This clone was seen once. The CDR3 region is CASSQDSYGYTF. CDR3 in DNA: TGCGCCAGCAGCCAAGACAGCTATGGCTACACCTTC. This chain joins TRBV5-1 and TRBJ1-2; tentative D call: TRBD1 (5 bases). There are 12 residues in the CDR3. The V end was cut by 4 bases, the J end by 4 bases, with 8 bases between. CDR1 and CDR2 (germline): SGHRS, YFSETQ.

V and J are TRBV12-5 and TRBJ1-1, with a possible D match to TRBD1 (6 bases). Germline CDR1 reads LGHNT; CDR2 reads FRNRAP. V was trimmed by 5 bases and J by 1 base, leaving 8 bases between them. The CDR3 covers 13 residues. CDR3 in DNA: TGTGCTAGTGGTCGACAGGAGAACACTGAAGCTTTCTTT. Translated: CASGRQENTEAFF.